A selection of T cell receptor beta chains follows, all from one sample in a study of metastatic and nonmetastatic thyroid tumors. TCRdb re-called the PCR reads via MiXCR. The table lists 43,000 or so clones, approximately 15% of them singletons. The sample consisted of blood. The origin of the receptors is a female donor with papillary thyroid cancer or a benign thyroid nodule (not recorded which). Some clones in this sample may be carry-over from other donors' samples. CDR3s include the opening cysteine and the closing phenylalanine or tryptophan. A D gene is named only where the DNA matches it firmly. The listing skips clone size in some rows; elsewhere it reads once, few, many or a size class.

length,V,J,D,size,DNA,CDR3
15,TRBV3-1,TRBJ2-3,.,many,TGTGCCAGCAGCCAAAGGGAAGGGAGCGGGCAGTTTCCGTATTTT,CASSQREGSGQFPYF
15,TRBV19,TRBJ1-1,.,many,TGTGCCAGTAGTATTGGGGGTGAGGCAAACACTGAAGCTTTCTTT,CASSIGGEANTEAFF
10,TRBV29-1,TRBJ1-2,.,few,TGCAGCGTTGGCCAGGATGGCTACACCTTC,CSVGQDGYTF
14,TRBV6-1,TRBJ2-2,.,.,TGTGCCATCAGGGGGGGACCAAACACCGGGGAGCTGTTTTTT,CAIRGGPNTGELFF
12,TRBV6-2/TRBV6-3,TRBJ2-5,.,many,TGTGCCAGCAGTAACCCCGGGGAGACCCAGTACTTC,CASSNPGETQYF
11,TRBV28,TRBJ1-1,.,many,TGTGCCAGCAGGTGGAACACTGAAGCTTTCTTT,CASRWNTEAFF
15,TRBV2,TRBJ2-1,TRBD2,many,TGTGCCAGCAGTGAAGTAGGGCGGGGGGATAATGAGCAGTTCTTC,CASSEVGRGDNEQFF
14,TRBV4-1,TRBJ1-1,.,.,TGCGCCAGCAGCCTTTGGGTGGGTAACACTGAAGCTTTCTTT,CASSLWVGNTEAFF
16,TRBV6-5,TRBJ2-5,TRBD1,.,TGTGCCAGCAGTTACTCGTTCATGACAGGGGTAGAGACCCAGTACTTC,CASSYSFMTGVETQYF
15,TRBV27,TRBJ2-3,.,many,TGTGCCAGCGGCCTTGGTGGAATCCTGGGGGATACGCAGTATTTT,CASGLGGILGDTQYF
13,TRBV30,TRBJ2-3,.,.,TGTGCCTGGAGTAACCAGGGAGCAGATACGCAGTATTTT,CAWSNQGADTQYF
15,TRBV6-1,TRBJ2-1,TRBD1,.,TGTGCCAGCAGTCTACGGGACAGGGGTATTAATGAGCAGTTCTTC,CASSLRDRGINEQFF
16,TRBV6-1,TRBJ2-3,.,many,TGTGCCAGCAATCCCCGGGACACCGGCTTCGCAGATACGCAGTATTTT,CASNPRDTGFADTQYF
14,TRBV19,TRBJ1-5,.,many,TGTGCCAGTAGGAGTGGACAGAGGGATCAGCCCCAGCATTTT,CASRSGQRDQPQHF
15,TRBV11-3,TRBJ2-7,.,many,TGTGCCAGCAGCTTCGGGGGCGGGTGGCTCGACGAGCAGTACTTC,CASSFGGGWLDEQYF
15,TRBV12-3/TRBV12-4,TRBJ2-2,.,many,TGTGCCAGCAGTTTAGGGGCAGCGAACACCGGGGAGCTGTTTTTT,CASSLGAANTGELFF
15,TRBV6-1,TRBJ2-7,.,many,TGTGCCAGCAGTGAAGTGGCGGGGTCCATCTACGAGCAGTACTTC,CASSEVAGSIYEQYF
19,TRBV28,TRBJ2-7,TRBD2,many,TGTGCCAGCAGTTTCGTGAGCGGGAGGGGGGTGGTTAGAGCCTACGAGCAGTACTTC,CASSFVSGRGVVRAYEQYF
16,TRBV24-1,TRBJ2-4,.,.,TGTGCCACCAGCCTGGGAGGGGGCCACTTGGGAAACATTCAGTACTTC,CATSLGGGHLGNIQYF
16,TRBV20-1,TRBJ2-5,TRBD2,many,TGCAGTGCGACCCTCAGCGGGAGGCCATACCAAGAGACCCAGTACTTC,CSATLSGRPYQETQYF
16,TRBV20-1,TRBJ1-6,.,.,TGCAGTGCTAGAGGCTTTGGGGCAGGGGTTGATTCACCCCTCCACTTT,CSARGFGAGVDSPLHF
14,TRBV5-8,TRBJ2-3,TRBD1,few,TGTGCCAGCAGACTGGGACAGATCACAGATACGCAGTATTTT,CASRLGQITDTQYF
15,TRBV10-3,TRBJ1-3,.,many,TGTGCCACCTCGAGGGACGCGAGTGCTGGAAACACCATATATTTT,CATSRDASAGNTIYF
18,TRBV24-1,TRBJ2-2,.,many,TGTGCCACCAGTGATTATCCGTCCTGGAGAGCGGACACCGGGGAGCTGTTTTTT,CATSDYPSWRADTGELFF
15,TRBV30,TRBJ1-3,.,.,TGTGCCTGGAGTCCCCCTGTTCAAGTGGGAAACACCATATATTTT,CAWSPPVQVGNTIYF
12,TRBV28,TRBJ1-2,.,.,TGTGCCAGCAGTACAGTGACTTTAGGCTACACCTTC,CASSTVTLGYTF
12,TRBV3-1,TRBJ1-2,.,.,TGTGCCAGCAGCCAAGGGGCGGCAGGCTACACCTTC,CASSQGAAGYTF
13,TRBV28,TRBJ2-2,.,.,TGTGCCAGCAGTCAGCCGGAGTGCGGTGAGCTGTTTTTT,CASSQPECGELFF
14,TRBV2,TRBJ2-2,TRBD1,many,TGTGCCAGCGTACAGGGGGGCAACACCGGGGAGCTGTTTTTT,CASVQGGNTGELFF
13,TRBV28,TRBJ1-2,.,few,TGTGCCAGCAGCCCCCCGAGATATCATGGCTACACCTTC,CASSPPRYHGYTF
14,TRBV5-1,TRBJ2-5,.,many,TGCGCCAGCAGCTTTGGGACTTTCCAAGAGACCCAGTACTTC,CASSFGTFQETQYF
14,TRBV24-1,TRBJ2-7,TRBD2,few,TGTGCCACCGGCTGGCTAGCGGAGGCGACAGAGCAGTACTTC,CATGWLAEATEQYF
14,TRBV6-1,TRBJ2-7,TRBD2,many,TGTGCCAGCAGTGGGGCTAGCGGATTTTACGAGCAGTACTTC,CASSGASGFYEQYF
16,TRBV5-1,TRBJ2-5,TRBD1,many,TGCGCCAGCAGCTTGGGGGACAGGGGCCGCCAAGAGACCCAGTACTTC,CASSLGDRGRQETQYF
14,TRBV12-3/TRBV12-4,TRBJ2-2,.,many,TGTGCCAGCGATGACGGGGGGAACACCGGGGAGCTGTTTTTT,CASDDGGNTGELFF
15,TRBV6-1,TRBJ1-4,.,few,TGTGCCAGCAGTGAGGGGGGAGCGGCTAATGAAAAACTGTTTTTT,CASSEGGAANEKLFF
13,TRBV30,TRBJ1-2,TRBD1,many,TGTGCCTGGAGTGTACAGGGGTTAGGAGGCTACACCTTC,CAWSVQGLGGYTF
13,TRBV28,TRBJ2-2,.,few,TGTGCCAGCAGTCGTCCGGAGGGCGGGGAGCTGTTTTTT,CASSRPEGGELFF
12,TRBV28,TRBJ2-7,.,.,TGTGCCAGCAGCAATGCCCAGACTGAGCAGTACTTC,CASSNAQTEQYF
15,TRBV7-6,TRBJ1-1,TRBD1,.,TGTGCCAGCAGCTTAGGAGACAGGGCGAACACTGAAGCTTTCTTT,CASSLGDRANTEAFF
15,TRBV11-2,TRBJ2-7,.,.,TGTGCCAGCAGGTCTCTAAGGGCCGCTGACACGGAGCAGTACTTC,CASRSLRAADTEQYF
12,TRBV30,TRBJ1-2,.,many,TGTGCCTGGATCCGAGGGGCCGATGGCTACACCTTC,CAWIRGADGYTF
14,TRBV5-1,TRBJ2-3,.,many,TGCGCCAGCAGAATGGAGATGGGCACAGATACGCAGTATTTT,CASRMEMGTDTQYF
15,TRBV7-2,TRBJ2-5,.,many,TGTGCCAGCAGCTTATTTGGGGGAGAGGGAGAGACCCAGTACTTC,CASSLFGGEGETQYF
13,TRBV7-9,TRBJ2-1,.,many,TGTGCCAGCAGCTTAGCCGGAGGGAATGAGCAGTTCTTC,CASSLAGGNEQFF
16,TRBV30,TRBJ1-4,TRBD1,many,TGTGCCTGGAATAACCCGGGACAGGGGGCGAATGAAAAACTGTTTTTT,CAWNNPGQGANEKLFF
12,TRBV6-1,TRBJ2-1,.,many,TGTGCCAGCAGTGGCCATTACAGGGAGCAGTTCTTC,CASSGHYREQFF
14,TRBV20-1,TRBJ2-1,TRBD2,many,TGCAGTGCCCGAGCGGGAGGTCCCCACAATGAGCAGTTCTTC,CSARAGGPHNEQFF
15,TRBV11-2,TRBJ2-1,TRBD2,.,TGTGCCAGCAGCACAGGACTAGCGGGAGGTCATGAGCAGTTCTTC,CASSTGLAGGHEQFF
17,TRBV28,TRBJ1-1,.,few,TGTGCCAGCTCCCGCGCACGTAGGGGTGGGGGAGCCGCTGAAGCTTTCTTT,CASSRARRGGGAAEAFF
13,TRBV7-9,TRBJ2-5,.,.,TGTGCCAGCAGCCCGAGAAACCAAGAGACCCAGTACTTC,CASSPRNQETQYF
13,TRBV12-3/TRBV12-4,TRBJ2-3,.,.,TGTGCCAGCACCCCCCTGGCCACAGATACGCAGTATTTT,CASTPLATDTQYF
16,TRBV5-1,TRBJ1-6,.,many,TGCGCCAGCAGCTTGGCTTCCGGGACCCGGGATTCACCCCTCCACTTT,CASSLASGTRDSPLHF